The present T cell receptor (beta chain) was sequenced within a study of graft-versus-host responses after intestinal transplantation. On the study more broadly: Once they had received anti-thymocyte globulin induction, all recipients took tacrolimus and steroids for around 3 years. Findings of the study overall: GvH clone levels peaked in circulation, and this peak was associated with early post-transplant HvG declines. Graft-donor T cell macrochimerism in patients accompanied high graft-versus-host to host-versus-graft clonal ratios in allografts.

As concerns this clone: Antigen unknown.

Germline lookup yields CDR1 MGHRA and CDR2 YSYEKL. The junction had 15 bases not matched to a gene; V was cut back by 3 bases and J by 5 bases. The CDR3 sequence is 17 residues long. Only in-frame clones appear in the TCRdb table, and some are missing; sequencing was by immunoSEQ multiplex PCR. The data show about 85,000 clones, 80% to 85% seen once. This sequence was found in a human donor who received an intestinal transplant. The V gene is TRBV4-1, the J gene TRBJ1-1; 7 nucleotides match TRBD1. The specimen was unstimulated CD8+ T cells sorted from spleen or lymph node cells, collected before intestinal transplant. CDR3 DNA: TGCGCCAGCAGCCATACCCGGGGACAGCGGGTTAAAACTGAAGCTTTCTTT. Translated, it gives CASSHTRGQRVKTEAFF.